The T cell receptor beta chain under discussion was sequenced for a study of T cells after yellow fever vaccination. This clonotype was counted a few times. The germline V and J ends were trimmed by 4 bases and 2 bases, with 25 bases remaining between them. The germline V gene has CDR1 SQVTM and CDR2 ANQGSEA. The CDR3 extends over 18 amino acids. One entry per CDR3 protein, called by TCRdb with MiXCR from the 5' RACE reads. The top ten clones hold around 23% of a sample with hundreds of thousands of distinct CDR3 sequences, approximately 4% of them seen once. This material consisted of PBMCs, taken 5 days after the yellow fever booster vaccination. The genes are TRBV29-1 and TRBJ2-3; D assignment may be TRBD1 or TRBD2 (5 bases each). The clonotype comes from a man younger than 30 who received the YFV17D yellow fever vaccine. DNA for the CDR3: TGCAGCGTTGTGGGGGACCCGGCAGGAGAGCTTGACACAGATACGCAGTATTTT. Protein sequence: CSVVGDPAGELDTDTQYF.